The 31 T cell receptor beta chains reported below all come from one sample, sequenced in a study of CD8 T cells in ankylosing spondylitis. These receptors' antigens are unknown. MiXCR was run by TCRdb on the 5' RACE reads, yielding one entry per CDR3 protein. The sample has a few hundred thousand distinct CDR3 sequences, 20% to 25% seen once; the top ten hold around 16%. Overall study findings and caveats: Made up of fewer than 10 highly homologous variants, a TCR beta motif appeared characteristic of ankylosing spondylitis blood.

The sample taken for sequencing was blood, either unsorted or a sorted T cell fraction (not recorded which). These receptors were obtained from a male donor with ankylosing spondylitis.

Only a few counts were recorded for this clonotype. The chain has TRBV3-1 and TRBJ2-1; 10 bases align to TRBD1. Germline lookup yields CDR1 LGHDT and CDR2 YNNKEL (reference sequence). The CDR3 totals 16 residues. J lost 5 bases, V lost 2 bases, and 6 bases had no gene match. CDR3 protein: CASSQRRGTGDNEQFF. The CDR3 DNA is TGTGCCAGCAGCCAAAGAAGAGGGACAGGGGACAATGAGCAGTTCTTC.

The chain links TRBV28 to TRBJ2-7, with TRBD2 identical over 7 bases. CDR1 and CDR2 from the germline V gene are MDHEN and SYDVKM. V lost 5 bases and J lost 1; bases outside the gene matches: 5. CDR3 size: 14 residues. CDR3 sequence (DNA): TGTGCCAGCAGTCCCTCGGGGGGATCCTACGAGCAGTACTTC. Residues: CASSPSGGSYEQYF.

The rearrangement uses TRBV2 and TRBJ2-2; D is possibly TRBD1 (6 bases). The CDR3 has 14 residues. V dropped 7 bases and J dropped 1 base, with 10 bases sitting between them. The germline V gene encodes CDR1 SNHLY and CDR2 FYNNEI. The chain's CDR3 is CASNKGGNTGELFF. In nucleotides, the CDR3 is TGTGCCAGCAACAAAGGGGGGAACACCGGGGAGCTGTTTTTT.

This clonotype was detected only a few times. V is TRBV5-1 and J is TRBJ1-4, with a weak D call TRBD1 (6 bases). Looked up from germline, CDR1 is SGHRS and CDR2 is YFSETQ. CDR3 length: 14 residues. The ends were cut back, 2 bases at V and 5 bases at J, with 10 bases in the middle. Written as DNA, the CDR3 is TGCGCCAGCAGCTTCTTTGGACAGAATGAAAAACTGTTTTTT. As protein: CASSFFGQNEKLFF.

This rearrangement joins TRBV5-1 to TRBJ2-7; 9 bases are shared with TRBD1. This CDR3 is 19 amino acids long. Looked up from germline, CDR1 is SGHRS and CDR2 is YFSETQ. With V trimmed by 0 bases and J by 0 bases, 13 bases remained unmatched. The CDR3 reads CASSLGRDRATLSSYEQYF. CDR3 nucleotide sequence: TGCGCCAGCAGCTTGGGCCGGGACAGGGCCACGTTGAGCTCCTACGAGCAGTACTTC.

This chain joins TRBV4-1 and TRBJ2-7; D is unresolved. The CDR3 is 14 residues long. The V gene's germline CDR1 is MGHRA and CDR2 YSYEKL. The V gene lost 2 bases and the J gene lost 7 bases, with 15 bases spanning the gap. The CDR3 reads CASSQLPGHGEQYF. The CDR3 DNA follows: TGCGCCAGCAGCCAACTTCCAGGCCATGGGGAGCAGTACTTC.

This clonotype was counted only a few times. The rearrangement uses TRBV12-3 or TRBV12-4 and TRBJ2-5, with a tentative D call TRBD2 (6 bases). The CDR3 consists of 14 residues. V lost 1 base, J lost 5 bases, and 11 bases lay in between. The DNA of the CDR3 is TGTGCCAGCAGTTTAGGGACTACTACGGAGACCCAGTACTTC. Protein sequence: CASSLGTTTETQYF.

This clonotype was observed a handful of times. The gene calls are TRBV6-2 or TRBV6-3 and TRBJ1-2; D is ambiguous. Germline V gene sequence: CDR1 MNHEY, CDR2 SVGEGT. The CDR3 runs to 13 residues. The V and J ends lost 0 bases and 6 bases respectively, with 8 bases between them. The CDR3 DNA reads as TGTGCCAGCAGTTACTCCAGACTCCATGGCTACACCTTC. This codes for CASSYSRLHGYTF.

The chain links TRBV5-1 to TRBJ2-5; no clear D. This CDR3 has 16 residues. Germline V lookup: CDR1 SGHRS, CDR2 YFSETQ. The V end was cut by 4 bases, the J end by 5 bases, with 21 bases between. Here the CDR3 DNA reads TGCGCCAGCAGCCCCCAGACGGGCAATCGCTTCGAGACCCAGTACTTC. Translated: CASSPQTGNRFETQYF.

This chain links TRBV7-2 with TRBJ1-6; 7 bases are shared with TRBD1. The germline gives CDR1 SGHTA, CDR2 FQGNSA. There are 16 residues in the CDR3. Trimming removed 1 base from V and 7 bases from J; junction bases left unmatched: 7. The CDR3: CASSLGVGQVNSPLHF. CDR3 nucleotide sequence: TGTGCCAGCAGCTTAGGGGTCGGACAGGTGAATTCACCCCTCCACTTT.

The rearrangement uses TRBV2 and TRBJ2-1; no definite D call. This CDR3 has 14 residues. Germline V gene sequence: CDR1 SNHLY, CDR2 FYNNEI. The V and J ends lost 5 bases and 5 bases respectively, with 13 bases between them. CDR3 DNA: TGTGCCAGCAGTTTGAGCGAAGCGAACAATGAGCAGTTCTTC. This codes for CASSLSEANNEQFF.

The chain is built from TRBV6-1 and TRBJ1-3; no reliable D call. V shed 2 bases and J shed 0 bases, with 8 bases lying between them. The CDR3 has 15 amino acids. The germline gives CDR1 MNHNS, CDR2 SASEGT. As DNA, the CDR3 is TGTGCCAGCAGTGAAAGATATTACTCTGGAAACACCATATATTTT. Amino acids: CASSERYYSGNTIYF.

The gene calls are TRBV7-8 and TRBJ2-7; TRBD2 is a possible D gene (6 bases). The V end lost 1 base, the J end lost 4 bases, and 17 bases lay between the germline ends. Germline assignment: CDR1 SGHVS and CDR2 FQNEAQ. The length of the CDR3 is 16 residues. In DNA, the CDR3 is TGTGCCAGCAGCTTAGATTTCGCGGGAAGTAGGTACGAGCAGTACTTC. Residues: CASSLDFAGSRYEQYF. Looking up the rest from reference TRBV7-8 and TRBJ2-7 gives the full variable domain: GAGVSQSPRYKVAKRGQDVALRCDPISGHVSLFWYQQALGQGPEFLTYFQNEAQLDKSGLPSDRFFAERPEGSVSTLKIQRTQQEDSAVYLCASSLDFAGSRYEQYFGPGTRLTVT.

V usage is TRBV28 and J usage is TRBJ2-5, with 11 bases lining up with TRBD1. The CDR3 is 15 amino acids. The germline V gene has CDR1 MDHEN and CDR2 SYDVKM. The CDR3 spells CPQDRGQKYQETQYF. CDR3 nucleotide sequence: TGTCCTCAGGACAGGGGGCAAAAGTACCAAGAGACCCAGTACTTC.

This clonotype turned up a few times. The chain uses TRBV3-1 and TRBJ2-1; 10 bases agree with TRBD2. V shed 4 bases and J 0 bases; nucleotides not matched to a gene: 18. This CDR3 comprises 21 residues. The germline gives CDR1 LGHDT, CDR2 YNNKEL (reference sequence). CDR3 amino acids: CASSRPVAPSGSPTSYNEQFF. Written as DNA, the CDR3 is TGTGCCAGCAGCCGACCCGTCGCGCCTAGCGGGAGCCCGACCTCCTACAATGAGCAGTTCTTC.

This clonotype was observed a few times. CDR3 residues: CASRLAGDSNANTGELFF. The CDR3 coding sequence is TGTGCCAGTCGACTAGCGGGAGACTCGAACGCGAACACCGGGGAGCTGTTTTTT. The chain recombines TRBV6-2 or TRBV6-3 with TRBJ2-2; 12 nucleotides agree with TRBD2. The V gene end was trimmed by 9 bases and the J gene end by 0 bases; junction bases not matched to a gene: 11. This CDR3 spans 18 amino acids. The V gene's germline CDR1 is MNHEY and CDR2 SVGEGT.

V and J are TRBV7-2 and TRBJ1-4; TRBD1 matches 7 bases. From germline, CDR1 is SGHTA and CDR2 FQGNSA. There are 15 residues in the CDR3. V trimming: 5 bases; J trimming: 8 bases; junction bases outside the gene matches: 11. The CDR3, as DNA: TGTGCCAGCAGCCGCCGAAGACAGGGTGAGGAAAAACTGTTTTTT. Translation: CASSRRRQGEEKLFF.

The gene calls are TRBV3-1 and TRBJ1-6; D perhaps matches TRBD1 (6 bases). Germline assignment: CDR1 LGHDT and CDR2 YNNKEL (reference sequence). This CDR3 has 14 amino acids. The germline V and J ends were trimmed by 3 bases and 7 bases, with 10 bases remaining between them. The CDR3 here is CASSHPQGNSPLHF. In DNA form, the CDR3 reads TGTGCCAGCAGCCATCCCCAGGGGAATTCACCCCTCCACTTT.

A few counts support this clonotype. The gene calls are TRBV29-1 and TRBJ2-3; no reliable D call. CDR1 SQVTM and CDR2 ANQGSEA come from the germline V gene. Between the trimmed V and J ends, which lost 6 bases and 5 bases, there was a span of 15 bases. This CDR3 comprises 13 residues. CDR3 residues: CSVVPEWEDTQYF. The CDR3, as DNA: TGCAGCGTCGTTCCGGAGTGGGAAGATACGCAGTATTTT.

This clonotype was counted between two and nine times. J is TRBJ2-5 and V is TRBV29-1; D uncertain. Trimming stripped 6 bases from V and 5 bases from J, with 10 bases between. Germline V gives CDR1 SQVTM, CDR2 ANQGSEA. The CDR3 totals 11 residues. The CDR3 is CSVTLGETQYF. The CDR3 nucleotides read TGCAGCGTGACCCTTGGCGAGACCCAGTACTTC.

V gene TRBV3-1 combines with J gene TRBJ2-7; no clear D. V lost 2 bases, J lost 3 bases, and 14 bases lay in between. The length of the CDR3 is 15 residues. Looked up from germline, CDR1 is LGHDT and CDR2 is YNNKEL (reference sequence). The CDR3 spells CASSQLSGLHYEQYF. The DNA of the CDR3 is TGTGCCAGCAGCCAATTGTCTGGGCTCCACTACGAGCAGTACTTC.

This clonotype turned up a few times. V is TRBV7-3 and J is TRBJ1-1; 8 nucleotides match TRBD1. Germline CDR1 reads SGHTA; CDR2 reads FQGTGA. J gave up 7 bases and V 4 bases, and 5 bases lay outside the gene matches. There are 13 residues in the CDR3. In DNA, the CDR3 is TGTGCCAGCAGCTCACTTGGGACAGGTGAAGCTTTCTTT. Amino acids: CASSSLGTGEAFF. The whole variable domain, remainder taken from reference TRBV7-3 and TRBJ1-1, is GAGVSQTPSNKVTEKGKYVELRCDPISGHTALYWYRQSLGQGPEFLIYFQGTGAADDSGLPNDRFFAVRPEGSVSTLKIQRTERGDSAVYLCASSSLGTGEAFFGQGTRLTVV.

This clonotype was found a few times. This chain connects TRBV29-1 to TRBJ2-3; tentative D call: TRBD1 (6 bases). V dropped 3 bases and J dropped 4 bases, with 8 bases sitting between them. The CDR3 covers 12 residues. In germline, CDR1 is SQVTM, CDR2 ANQGSEA. The CDR3 loop reads CSVDRGPDTQYF. The CDR3 region has the DNA TGCAGCGTTGACAGGGGTCCAGATACGCAGTATTTT.

A few counts support this clonotype. V gene TRBV4-1 combines with J gene TRBJ2-2; weak D call: TRBD2 (6 bases). V was pared by 0 bases and J by 5 bases, with 10 bases between. The V gene's germline CDR1 is MGHRA and CDR2 YSYEKL. This CDR3 contains 15 residues. CDR3 bases: TGCGCCAGCAGCCAAGACGGGAGCACTACCGGGGAGCTGTTTTTT. Translated: CASSQDGSTTGELFF.

This clonotype was found a few times. J is TRBJ2-1 and V is TRBV7-3; tentatively, D is TRBD1 (6 bases). V lost 5 bases, J lost 1 base, and 12 bases lay in between. Germline CDR1 and CDR2: SGHTA and FQGTGA. The CDR3 sequence is 15 residues long. The CDR3 DNA reads as TGTGCCAGCAGCATAAGACAGGCGTCCTACAATGAGCAGTTCTTC. Translation gives CASSIRQASYNEQFF.

This clonotype appeared once. The gene calls are TRBV11-2 and TRBJ1-5, with D unclear. The V end was cut by 4 bases, the J end by 0 bases, with 19 bases between. The CDR3 totals 18 residues. The germline V gene encodes CDR1 SGHAT and CDR2 FQNNGV. CDR3 loop: CASSSPEGKPYSNQPQHF. CDR3 DNA sequence: TGTGCCAGCAGCTCCCCAGAGGGCAAGCCGTATAGCAATCAGCCCCAGCATTTT.

The chain has TRBV4-2 and TRBJ2-7; tentatively, D is TRBD1 or TRBD2 (5 bases each). Deletions cut 11 bases from V and 5 bases from J, with 16 bases between. The CDR3 is 12 amino acids. Germline CDR1 reads LGHNA; CDR2 reads YNFKEQ. CDR3 in amino acids: CAAGTPRNEQYF. The DNA for the CDR3 is TGTGCCGCCGGGACCCCCCGGAACGAGCAGTACTTC.

V gene TRBV10-3 combines with J gene TRBJ2-7, with 8 bases identical to TRBD1. Trimming removed 6 bases from V and 3 bases from J; junction bases left unmatched: 4. This CDR3 has 13 amino acids. CDR1 and CDR2 from the germline V gene are ENHRY and SYGVKD. CDR3 residues: CAIRGTGRYEQYF. For the CDR3, the DNA is TGTGCCATCAGGGGGACAGGCCGCTACGAGCAGTACTTC.

This clonotype was found a few times. The genes are TRBV7-9 and TRBJ2-4, with D perhaps TRBD1 or TRBD2 (6 bases each). CDR3 length: 13 residues. V lost 3 bases to trimming and J lost 8 bases, with 11 bases between them. CDR1 SEHNR and CDR2 FQNEAQ come from the germline V gene (reference sequence). The CDR3 sequence is CASSLNREDIQYF. Written as DNA, the CDR3 is TGTGCCAGCAGCTTGAACAGGGAGGACATTCAGTACTTC.

This clonotype was counted many times. This chain links TRBV12-3 or TRBV12-4 with TRBJ1-3; D call uncertain. This CDR3 spans 15 amino acids. V lost 3 bases and J lost 0, with 9 bases in between. As DNA, the CDR3 is TGTGCCAGCAGTTTGGGGTCTTACTCTGGAAACACCATATATTTT. As protein: CASSLGSYSGNTIYF.

This clonotype was detected a few times. V and J are TRBV7-3 and TRBJ2-2, with unresolved D. The CDR3 runs 14 residues. The ends were cut back, 1 base at V and 8 bases at J, with 11 bases in the middle. Germline V lookup: CDR1 SGHTA, CDR2 FQGTGA. The CDR3 here is CASSLSNSGGELFF. The CDR3 DNA is TGTGCCAGCAGCTTAAGTAACTCGGGTGGGGAGCTGTTTTTT.